The 7 T cell receptor beta chains presented below share a single source sample, sequenced in a study of control samples from healthy donors and cancer patients. Produced via immunoSEQ multiplex PCR; TCRdb's table is partial and in-frame only. The data hold 50,000 to 65,000 clones, with around 93% observed a single time. Sequencing input: PBMCs. Receptors were obtained from a young man with colorectal cancer.

The chain couples TRBV5-1 to TRBJ1-6, with D unresolved. The germline CDR1 and CDR2 sequences are SGHRS and YFSETQ. The CDR3 has 17 amino acids. V lost 3 bases and J lost 0, with 13 bases in between. The CDR3 DNA reads as TGCGCCAGCAGCTCCCAGACACCTCGCTCCTATAATTCACCCCTCCACTTT. Its translation is CASSSQTPRSYNSPLHF.

CDR3 sequence reads: CASSSSVAEAFF. CDR3 bases: TGTGCCAGCAGTTCAAGTGTGGCTGAAGCTTTCTTT. The chain combines TRBV5-4 with TRBJ1-1; D is unclear. This CDR3 contains 12 residues. Germline V gene lookup returns CDR1 SGHNT and CDR2 YYREEE (reference sequence). Trimming stripped 5 bases from V and 6 bases from J, with 11 bases between.

This rearrangement joins TRBV27 to TRBJ2-1, with 9 positions matching TRBD1. V was pared by 0 bases and J by 5 bases, with 5 bases of the junction left unmatched. From germline, CDR1 is MNHEY and CDR2 SMNVEV (reference sequence). The CDR3 spans 16 residues. The CDR3 DNA reads TGTGCCAGCAGTTTATCCAAACAGGGGGCTGACAATGAGCAGTTCTTC. As protein: CASSLSKQGADNEQFF.

The chain links TRBV6-1 to TRBJ1-1, with 9 bases identical to TRBD1. J lost 6 bases, V lost 6 bases, and 5 bases had no gene match. The V gene's germline CDR1 is MNHNS and CDR2 SASEGT. The CDR3 sequence is 13 residues long. Here the CDR3 reads CASRIQGAAEAFF. The CDR3 bases are TGTGCCAGCAGGATACAGGGGGCTGCTGAAGCTTTCTTT.

This clone showed up just once. The chain couples TRBV5-1 to TRBJ1-2; D might be TRBD1 (5 bases). V gave up 0 bases and J gave up 14 bases, with 11 bases separating them. The germline V gene encodes CDR1 SGHRS and CDR2 YFSETQ. This CDR3 region has 11 residues. The CDR3 spells CASSLAGTQTF. CDR3 DNA sequence: TGCGCCAGCAGCTTGGCCGGGACGCAGACCTTC.

This rearrangement joins TRBV19 to TRBJ1-2; possible D gene TRBD1, 5 bases. V was pared by 6 bases and J by 0 bases, with 14 bases between. CDR3 size: 15 residues. The germline CDR1 and CDR2 sequences are LNHDA and SQIVND (reference sequence). CDR3 nucleotides: TGTGCCAGTAGAGGACTACAGGTGCCTAACTATGGCTACACCTTC. It translates to CASRGLQVPNYGYTF.

This chain joins TRBV5-4 and TRBJ2-7; TRBD1 agrees at 7 bases. V lost 3 bases and J lost 2; bases outside the gene matches: 8. This CDR3 region has 15 residues. Germline V lookup: CDR1 SGHNT, CDR2 YYREEE (reference sequence). This CDR3 is CASSSRGQATYEQYF. The CDR3 DNA follows: TGTGCCAGCAGCTCGAGAGGACAGGCCACCTACGAGCAGTACTTC.